This passage covers 22 T cell receptor beta chains from one sample sequenced in a study of regulatory T cells in long-lasting Graves disease (dated by TCRdb to about 2021). The library relied on multiplex PCR. Sequencer: Illumina HiSeq 4000. TCR beta libraries were built with iRepertoire HTBI primers and Arm-PCR amplification of CDR3 regions. TCRdb reran the public reads through fastp at Q25 and MiXCR, keeping productive beta chains. A single entry per CDR3 protein holds the most common genes and DNA from its merged rows. Here the sample has roughly 520,000 distinct CDR3 sequences; approximately 12% occur a single time. Roughly 8.9% of the sample is held by the ten biggest clonotypes. Per the publication, the time point label means: newly diagnosed GD, antithyroid drugs for less than 3 months. For both TCR sequencing and RNA sequencing, RNA was extracted from PBMCs using TRIzol. The same sample was also used in a study of T cells in Graves' hyperthyroidism and ophthalmopathy.

The sample consisted of peripheral blood mononuclear cells (PBMCs), taken at new diagnosis, from a patient treated with antithyroid drugs. The receptors derive from a woman younger than 45 with Graves disease. Donor details come from another sample of the same person, matched by shared clones.

This clonotype was observed many times. The chain is built from TRBV6-2 or TRBV6-3 and TRBJ2-7; 9 nucleotides line up with TRBD2. Germline lookup yields CDR1 MNHEY and CDR2 SVGEGT. The CDR3 has 16 residues. V lost 6 bases, J lost 2 bases, and 11 bases stayed unmatched. The CDR3 is CASRGRIAGVAYEQYF. CDR3 coding DNA: TGTGCCAGCAGAGGAAGAATAGCGGGAGTTGCCTACGAGCAGTACTTC.

This clonotype occurred a few times. This may stem from a read error, because a much larger clone lies one nucleotide away. The conserved phenylalanine or tryptophan is not found at the CDR3 terminus, so this likely reflects a read error. The J gene is TRBJ2-7, the V gene TRBV5-1, with D maybe TRBD2 (6 bases). This CDR3 is 15 amino acids long. The germline gives CDR1 SGHRS, CDR2 YFSETQ. V lost 4 bases and J lost 2, with 16 bases in between. The DNA of the CDR3 is TGCGCCAGCAGCCTTGCTTCTAGCGCCACCTACGAGCAGTACCTC. Encoded protein: CASSLASSATYEQYL.

This clonotype has ten or more counts. The chain combines TRBV28 with TRBJ1-5; D is perhaps TRBD1 (6 bases). From germline, CDR1 is MDHEN and CDR2 SYDVKM. The V end was cut by 7 bases, the J end by 4 bases, with 14 bases between. The CDR3 loop spans 14 amino acids. CDR3 region: CASTRGGANQPQHF. CDR3 bases: TGTGCCAGCACCCGTGGGGGGGCAAATCAGCCCCAGCATTTT.

In this sample, this clonotype turned up a few times. This chain connects TRBV4-1 to TRBJ1-2, with TRBD1 matching 7 bases. With V trimmed by 4 bases and J by 2 bases, 10 bases remained unmatched. Germline values: CDR1 MGHRA, CDR2 YSYEKL. CDR3 length equals 16 residues. CDR3 bases: TGCGCCAGCAGCCCCCCGGAGAGGGGGCGGAACTATGGCTACACCTTC. This translates into CASSPPERGRNYGYTF.

The J gene is TRBJ1-5, the V gene TRBV20-1; TRBD1 matches at 7 bases. This CDR3 contains 19 residues. J gave up 6 bases and V 3 bases, and 23 bases lay outside the gene matches. The germline CDR1 and CDR2 sequences are DFQATT and SNEGSKA (reference sequence). CDR3 region: CSASKGWRDRGNHGQPQHF. The CDR3 DNA follows: TGCAGTGCTAGTAAAGGATGGAGGGACAGAGGGAATCACGGTCAGCCCCAGCATTTT.

This clonotype was observed at least ten times. The chain uses TRBV18 and TRBJ1-5, with D maybe TRBD1 (5 bases). Germline V lookup: CDR1 KGHSH, CDR2 LQKENI. CDR3 length equals 15 residues. Between the trimmed V and J ends, which lost 3 bases and 0 bases, there was a span of 9 bases. The CDR3 protein is CASSPQGYSNQPQHF. The CDR3 nucleotides read TGTGCCAGCTCACCCCAGGGATATAGCAATCAGCCCCAGCATTTT. Filled out from reference TRBV18 and TRBJ1-5, the complete variable domain reads NAGVMQNPRHLVRRRGQEARLRCSPMKGHSHVYWYRQLPEEGLKFMVYLQKENIIDESGMPKERFSAEFPKEGPSILRIQQVVRGDSAAYFCASSPQGYSNQPQHFGDGTRLSIL.

The table lists this clonotype with a few counts. The V and J genes are TRBV14 and TRBJ1-2, with 8 bases fitting TRBD1. Germline-derived CDR1 and CDR2 are SGHDN and FVKESK. CDR3 length equals 17 residues. V lost 4 bases to trimming and J lost 8 bases; unmatched junction nucleotides: 18. This CDR3 is CASSRTGAADRATGYTF. In DNA form, the CDR3 reads TGTGCCAGCAGCCGAACCGGCGCCGCGGACAGGGCGACGGGCTACACCTTC.

This clonotype was counted only a few times. J is TRBJ1-3 and V is TRBV7-9; D gene ambiguous. Germline V lookup: CDR1 SEHNR, CDR2 FQNEAQ (reference sequence). The V and J ends lost 3 bases and 0 bases respectively, with 9 bases between them. CDR3 size: 15 residues. In DNA form, the CDR3 reads TGTGCCAGCAGCTTGTACCGATTCTCTGGAAACACCATATATTTT. It is translated as CASSLYRFSGNTIYF. Complete variable domain (other parts from reference TRBV7-9 and TRBJ1-3): DTGVSQNPRHKITKRGQNVTFRCDPISEHNRLYWYRQTLGQGPEFLTYFQNEAQLEKSRLLSDRFSAERPKGSFSTLEIQRTEQGDSAMYLCASSLYRFSGNTIYFGEGSWLTVV.

This clonotype turned up a few times. The CDR3 loop reads CASRPTRDYKGGEQYF. The DNA for the CDR3 is TGCGCCAGCAGACCCACACGGGACTACAAAGGAGGCGAGCAGTACTTC. The chain combines TRBV4-1 with TRBJ2-7; 7 bases fit TRBD2. Germline V gene lookup returns CDR1 MGHRA and CDR2 YSYEKL. The CDR3 has 16 residues. Trimming cost V 6 bases and J 6 bases; bases outside gene matches: 17.

This clonotype was counted at least ten times. V gene TRBV12-3 or TRBV12-4 combines with J gene TRBJ2-5; TRBD1 matches 7 bases. Trimming took 6 bases from V and 1 from J; bases not matched to a gene: 5. The CDR3 spans 14 residues. The CDR3 bases are TGTGCCAGCAGCCCATCAGGGGGCCAAGAGACCCAGTACTTC. This encodes CASSPSGGQETQYF.

This clonotype was picked up many times. This chain uses TRBV19 with TRBJ2-1; maybe TRBD1 (6 bases). Germline CDR1 and CDR2: LNHDA and SQIVND (reference sequence). V was trimmed by 2 bases and J by 5 bases, leaving 16 bases between them. The CDR3 has 16 residues. CDR3 nucleotides: TGTGCCAGTAGTATACCCTTCAGGGGATACCACAATGAGCAGTTCTTC. The encoded protein is CASSIPFRGYHNEQFF.

This clonotype was seen ten or more times. This chain links TRBV2 with TRBJ2-1; either TRBD1 or TRBD2 may fit D (5 bases each). The CDR3 sequence is 14 residues long. V lost 8 bases to trimming and J lost 10 bases, with 21 bases between them. From germline, CDR1 is SNHLY and CDR2 FYNNEI. The CDR3 DNA reads as TGTGCCAGCGGCCCGGGACCTAACCCACGCGAGCAGTTCTTC. It codes for CASGPGPNPREQFF.

The table lists this clonotype with a few counts. V usage is TRBV30 and J usage is TRBJ1-1; possible D gene TRBD1, 5 bases. The V gene's germline CDR1 is GTSNPN and CDR2 SVGIG (reference sequence). Trimming removed 3 bases from V and 1 base from J, with 9 bases in between. The CDR3 is 13 amino acids. The CDR3 reads CAWRRTQNTEAFF. CDR3 in DNA: TGTGCCTGGAGGAGGACACAGAACACTGAAGCTTTCTTT. Filled out from reference TRBV30 and TRBJ1-1, the complete variable domain reads SQTIHQWPATLVQPVGSPLSLECTVEGTSNPNLYWYRQAAGRGLQLLFYSVGIGQISSEVPQNLSASRPQDRQFILSSKKLLLSDSGFYLCAWRRTQNTEAFFGQGTRLTVV.

J is TRBJ1-2 and V is TRBV4-2; 8 bases are shared with TRBD1. Trimming removed 0 bases from V and 6 bases from J; junction bases left unmatched: 18. The CDR3 has 19 amino acids. CDR1 and CDR2 from the germline V gene are LGHNA and YNFKEQ. CDR3 nucleotides: TGTGCCAGCAGCCAAGACGATCGGGGATCAGGGGGCAACGAACATGGCTACACCTTC. Residues: CASSQDDRGSGGNEHGYTF.

In this sample, this clonotype turned up a few times. The chain couples TRBV27 to TRBJ2-6; D is unclear. The CDR3 extends over 19 amino acids. V lost 3 bases, J lost 4 bases, and 22 bases lay in between. The germline V gene has CDR1 MNHEY and CDR2 SMNVEV (reference sequence). CDR3 region: CASSLMSRSVGAGANVLTF. CDR3 sequence (DNA): TGTGCCAGCAGTTTGATGTCGCGGTCAGTCGGAGCCGGGGCCAACGTCCTGACTTTC.

For the CDR3, the DNA is TGCGCCAGCAGCTTGGGACTCAGGGAGTACGAGCAGTACTTC. As protein: CASSLGLREYEQYF. This chain uses TRBV5-1 with TRBJ2-7; possibly TRBD1 or TRBD2 for D (5 bases each). The CDR3 totals 14 residues. Trimming removed 0 bases from V and 4 bases from J, with 11 bases in between. CDR1 SGHRS and CDR2 YFSETQ come from the germline V gene.

This clonotype showed up just a few times. The chain recombines TRBV7-9 with TRBJ2-2, with D possibly matching TRBD1 (5 bases). V lost 2 bases, J lost 1 base, and 8 bases lay in between. Germline CDR1 and CDR2: SEHNR and FQNEAQ (reference sequence). The CDR3 is 15 amino acids. Here the CDR3 reads CASSLSRVNTGELFF. The CDR3 DNA follows: TGTGCCAGCAGCTTATCCAGGGTGAACACCGGGGAGCTGTTTTTT.

This chain uses TRBV5-4 with TRBJ2-1; tentative D call: TRBD2 (6 bases). The V end was cut by 0 bases, the J end by 10 bases, with 8 bases between. Per germline, CDR1 SGHNT and CDR2 YYREEE (reference sequence). The CDR3 runs 12 residues. The CDR3 region is CASSLVREEQFF. DNA for the CDR3: TGTGCCAGCAGCTTGGTCCGGGAGGAGCAGTTCTTC.

This clonotype was counted only a few times. The junction differs from germline at one of its ends, possibly a read error. The genes are TRBV6-1 and TRBJ2-7, with 9 bases aligning to TRBD1. Germline assignment: CDR1 MNHNS and CDR2 SASEGT. The CDR3 contains 14 residues. The CDR3 nucleotides are TGTGCCAGCATTGGGACAGGGAGCTCCTACGGGCAGTACTTC. Encoded protein: CASIGTGSSYGQYF.

This clonotype was found many times. The chain recombines TRBV28 with TRBJ2-7, with 8 bases lining up with TRBD1. CDR1 and CDR2 from the germline V gene are MDHEN and SYDVKM. With 5 bases clipped from V and 12 bases from J, the junction kept 18 bases outside the gene matches. The CDR3 sequence is 15 residues long. The CDR3 spells CASSPTGQVTDSRYF. In DNA form, the CDR3 reads TGTGCCAGCAGTCCTACGGGACAGGTTACGGACAGTCGGTACTTC.

This sequence joins TRBV5-1 and TRBJ2-3; 10 bases fit TRBD2. The CDR3 contains 15 residues. With 2 bases clipped from V and 2 bases from J, the junction kept 2 bases outside the gene matches. CDR1 and CDR2 (germline): SGHRS, YFSETQ. CDR3 region: CASSFSGRPTDTQYF. The CDR3 DNA reads as TGCGCCAGCAGCTTTAGCGGGAGGCCCACAGATACGCAGTATTTT.

Many counts were recorded for this clonotype. The V call is TRBV11-2, the J call TRBJ1-2; D remains ambiguous. This CDR3 spans 16 amino acids. The V gene lost 0 bases and the J gene lost 8 bases, with 19 bases spanning the gap. Looked up from germline, CDR1 is SGHAT and CDR2 is FQNNGV. The CDR3 bases are TGTGCCAGCAGCTTAGACGCGACGGTGCCCGGATTAGGCTACACCTTC. Translating it yields CASSLDATVPGLGYTF.